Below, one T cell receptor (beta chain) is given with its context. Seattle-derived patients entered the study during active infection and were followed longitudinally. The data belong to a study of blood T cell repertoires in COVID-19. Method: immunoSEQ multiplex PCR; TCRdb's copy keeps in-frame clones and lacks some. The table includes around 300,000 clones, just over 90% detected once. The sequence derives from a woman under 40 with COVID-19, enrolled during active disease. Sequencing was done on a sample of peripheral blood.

This chain's CDR3 is CASSLGQYNEQFF. As DNA, the CDR3 is TGTGCCAGCAGCTTGGGACAATACAATGAGCAGTTCTTC. This chain links TRBV5-6 with TRBJ2-1; D uncertain. The CDR3 runs 13 residues. The V and J ends lost 0 bases and 4 bases respectively, with 5 bases between them. Germline lookup yields CDR1 SGHDT and CDR2 YYEEEE.